The 22 T cell receptor beta chains presented below share a single source sample, sequenced in a study of blood T cell repertoires in COVID-19. Some clones are missing from TCRdb's copy, which holds only in-frame ones; the method was immunoSEQ multiplex PCR. The sample contains about 180,000 clones, 85% to 90% of which appear only once. Sequencing input: PBMCs or T cells enriched from blood (not recorded which). These receptors originate from a woman aged 40 to 49 with acute COVID-19.

This rearrangement joins TRBV28 to TRBJ2-5; 8 bases fit TRBD2. The CDR3 consists of 17 residues. V lost 4 bases and J lost 1; bases outside the gene matches: 11. Germline lookup yields CDR1 MDHEN and CDR2 SYDVKM. The CDR3 is CASSSGAAGDFQETQYF. In nucleotides, the CDR3 is TGTGCCAGCAGTTCTGGGGCAGCGGGGGATTTCCAAGAGACCCAGTACTTC. The entire variable domain, with the rest obtained from reference TRBV28 and TRBJ2-5, is as follows: DVKVTQSSRYLVKRTGEKVFLECVQDMDHENMFWYRQDPGLGLRLIYFSYDVKMKEKGDIPEGYSVSREKKERFSLILESASTNQTSMYLCASSSGAAGDFQETQYFGPGTRLLVL.

The genes are TRBV9 and TRBJ1-1; the D gene is possibly TRBD1 (6 bases). The V gene's germline CDR1 is SGDLS and CDR2 YYNGEE. This CDR3 comprises 14 residues. Between the trimmed V and J ends, which lost 4 bases and 4 bases, there was a span of 14 bases. The CDR3 DNA sequence: TGTGCCAGCAGCCCCTCAGGGGTGGGCACTGAAGCTTTCTTT. Protein: CASSPSGVGTEAFF.

This clone was counted a single time. The J gene is TRBJ1-1, the V gene TRBV4-1; D possibly corresponds to TRBD1 (6 bases). The germline gives CDR1 MGHRA, CDR2 YSYEKL. This CDR3 contains 17 residues. V lost 2 bases to trimming and J lost 1 base, with 17 bases between them. CDR3 residues: CASSQTTGLTGNTEAFF. CDR3 DNA sequence: TGCGCCAGCAGCCAAACTACCGGATTGACAGGGAACACTGAAGCTTTCTTT.

The V call is TRBV19, the J call TRBJ2-1; 12 bases agree with TRBD2. The V and J ends lost 7 bases and 6 bases, in that order; junction bases with no gene match: 7. CDR1 and CDR2 from the germline V gene are LNHDA and SQIVND (reference sequence). CDR3 length: 15 residues. CDR3 nucleotides: TGTGCCAGTACCCCGACTAGCGGGAGTCCCAATGAGCAGTTCTTC. Its protein product is CASTPTSGSPNEQFF. Together with reference TRBV19 and TRBJ2-1, the CDR3 gives the full variable domain: DGGITQSPKYLFRKEGQNVTLSCEQNLNHDAMYWYRQDPGQGLRLIYYSQIVNDFQKGDIAEGYSVSREKKESFPLTVTSAQKNPTAFYLCASTPTSGSPNEQFFGPGTRLTVL.

V is TRBV12-5 and J is TRBJ1-5, with a weak D call TRBD1 (5 bases). CDR1 is LGHNT, CDR2 FRNRAP, per germline. The V end was cut by 0 bases, the J end by 2 bases, with 20 bases between. The CDR3 consists of 19 residues. CDR3 DNA: TGTGCTAGTGGTTTGGTACTTGGGACTACCTATAGAGGCAATCAGCCCCAGCATTTT. This translates into CASGLVLGTTYRGNQPQHF.

The chain has TRBV9 and TRBJ2-2, with D tentatively TRBD1 (6 bases). The CDR3 length is 15 residues. V was cut by 3 bases and J by 0 bases, with 9 bases left in between. Germline CDR1 and CDR2: SGDLS and YYNGEE. The CDR3 sequence: CASSEGVSNTGELFF. The CDR3, as DNA: TGTGCCAGCAGCGAGGGGGTATCGAACACCGGGGAGCTGTTTTTT.

The chain uses TRBV11-2 and TRBJ1-4; TRBD1 aligns across 11 bases. The CDR3 length is 14 residues. The germline V gene has CDR1 SGHAT and CDR2 FQNNGV. After removal of 5 bases from V and 8 bases from J, the junction contained 4 bases not matched to a gene. CDR3 sequence: CASSQDRGREKLFF. The CDR3 DNA follows: TGTGCCAGCAGCCAGGACAGGGGGCGCGAAAAACTGTTTTTT.

This clone was recorded once. This chain joins TRBV6-5 and TRBJ1-3, with unresolved D. The germline CDR1 and CDR2 sequences are MNHEY and SVGAGI. The CDR3 covers 13 residues. With 6 bases removed from V and 0 bases from J, the gap between germline ends came to 6 bases. CDR3 nucleotides: TGTGCCAGCAGGGCAGGCTCTGGAAACACCATATATTTT. It codes for CASRAGSGNTIYF.

The chain is built from TRBV11-2 and TRBJ1-2, with 9 positions matching TRBD1. Trimming removed 1 base from V and 5 bases from J; junction bases left unmatched: 14. The CDR3 has 18 amino acids. The germline V gene encodes CDR1 SGHAT and CDR2 FQNNGV. CDR3 DNA: TGTGCCAGCAGCTTAGTGTGGTCGGACAGGGGAAATCGTTATGGCTACACCTTC. Its protein product is CASSLVWSDRGNRYGYTF.

The chain is built from TRBV20-1 and TRBJ2-7; the D is unclear. The CDR3 sequence is 11 residues long. V lost 3 bases and J 6 bases, leaving 9 bases between the germline ends. The germline V gene has CDR1 DFQATT and CDR2 SNEGSKA (reference sequence). CDR3 DNA: TGCAGTGCTAGCGCCGGTCGCGAGCAGTACTTC. Protein: CSASAGREQYF.

The CDR3 nucleotides read TGCGCCAGCAGGCAGGGGAACCAAGAGACCCAGTACTTC. Translating it yields CASRQGNQETQYF. J is TRBJ2-5 and V is TRBV5-1; D may be TRBD1 (6 bases). CDR3 size: 13 residues. The V end lost 5 bases, the J end lost 0 bases, and 8 bases lay between the germline ends. Germline CDR1 and CDR2: SGHRS and YFSETQ.

In its sample, this clone was seen once. The rearrangement links TRBV11-2 to TRBJ2-7; 9 bases match TRBD1. V shed 1 base and J 3 bases; nucleotides not matched to a gene: 4. The CDR3 loop spans 15 amino acids. Germline loops: CDR1 SGHAT, CDR2 FQNNGV. CDR3 in amino acids: CASSLGQGGRYEQYF. Written as DNA, the CDR3 is TGTGCCAGCAGCTTAGGACAGGGGGGCCGCTACGAGCAGTACTTC.

This clone was seen just once. The chain combines TRBV28 with TRBJ2-3; 7 nucleotides align to TRBD1. The CDR3 totals 17 residues. CDR1 is MDHEN, CDR2 SYDVKM, per germline. Trimming took 5 bases from V and 6 from J; bases not matched to a gene: 17. The CDR3 DNA reads TGTGCCAGCAGTATGAGGACAGGCCGTTTAGGTCCGGATACGCAGTATTTT. It yields the protein CASSMRTGRLGPDTQYF.

In its sample, this clone was seen a few times. J is TRBJ2-3 and V is TRBV5-4, with D maybe TRBD2 (6 bases). V lost 0 bases, J lost 0 bases, and 11 bases lay in between. The CDR3 runs to 16 residues. Germline CDR1 reads SGHNT; CDR2 reads YYREEE (reference sequence). The CDR3 is CASSLDGGASTDTQYF. In DNA, the CDR3 is TGTGCCAGCAGCTTGGACGGCGGGGCTAGCACAGATACGCAGTATTTT.

V and J are TRBV7-2 and TRBJ1-4; D is unresolved. Trimming stripped 1 base from V and 0 bases from J, with 6 bases between. The CDR3 has 15 residues. Germline V gives CDR1 SGHTA, CDR2 FQGNSA. The CDR3 is CASSLEPATNEKLFF. The CDR3 nucleotides read TGTGCCAGCAGCTTAGAGCCGGCAACTAATGAAAAACTGTTTTTT.

The V call is TRBV7-8, the J call TRBJ2-5, with 8 bases matching TRBD1. Trimming took 5 bases from V and 5 from J; bases not matched to a gene: 10. Germline CDR1 is SGHVS and CDR2 is FQNEAQ. The CDR3 extends over 15 amino acids. The CDR3 protein is CASSPSSAGGETQYF. The CDR3, as DNA: TGTGCCAGCAGCCCGAGTTCCGCAGGGGGCGAGACCCAGTACTTC.

The chain carries TRBV7-2 and TRBJ2-3, with D perhaps TRBD2 (6 bases). Trimming removed 2 bases at V and 1 base at J, with 10 bases between. The CDR3 length is 15 residues. Germline V gene sequence: CDR1 SGHTA, CDR2 FQGNSA. The CDR3 protein is CASSLSGLGTDTQYF. As DNA, the CDR3 is TGTGCCAGCAGCTTAAGCGGGTTAGGCACAGATACGCAGTATTTT.

As concerns this clone: Within the sample, other DNA sequences also encode this same CDR3. The chain carries TRBV6-2 or TRBV6-3 and TRBJ2-1; 7 nucleotides line up with TRBD2. V lost 4 bases, J lost 0 bases, and 6 bases stayed unmatched. In germline, CDR1 is MNHEY, CDR2 SVGEGT. The CDR3 covers 16 residues. CDR3 protein: CASSSPLAGSYNEQFF. The CDR3 DNA is TGTGCCAGCAGTTCCCCCTTAGCGGGCTCCTACAATGAGCAGTTCTTC.

V is TRBV11-2 and J is TRBJ2-3; 7 bases align to TRBD2. The CDR3 contains 15 residues. Germline assignment: CDR1 SGHAT and CDR2 FQNNGV. V lost 5 bases to trimming and J lost 2 bases; unmatched junction nucleotides: 7. The DNA for the CDR3 is TGTGCCAGCAGCAGCGGGGCGGAAAACACAGATACGCAGTATTTT. Translated: CASSSGAENTDTQYF.

The rearrangement joins TRBV6-1 to TRBJ2-7; 9 nucleotides agree with TRBD1. This CDR3 has 14 residues. With 3 bases clipped from V and 6 bases from J, the junction kept 6 bases outside the gene matches. The germline V gene encodes CDR1 MNHNS and CDR2 SASEGT. CDR3 sequence: CASSDRDRATEQYF. The CDR3 nucleotides read TGTGCCAGCAGTGACCGGGACAGGGCGACCGAGCAGTACTTC.

The gene calls are TRBV3-1 (or the pseudogene TRBV3-2) and TRBJ1-5, with D uncertain. The CDR3 consists of 14 residues. V was trimmed by 8 bases and J by 1 base, leaving 12 bases between them. Looked up from germline, CDR1 is LGHDT and CDR2 is YNNKEL (reference sequence). The CDR3 region is CASGRGGSNQPQHF. In DNA, the CDR3 is TGTGCCAGCGGCCGCGGCGGGAGCAATCAGCCCCAGCATTTT.

The J gene is TRBJ2-7, the V gene TRBV7-9; TRBD2 matches 9 bases. The ends lost 5 bases at V and 4 bases at J; junction bases unmatched: 9. The germline V gene has CDR1 SEHNR and CDR2 FQNEAQ (reference sequence). The CDR3 is made up of 15 amino acids. For the CDR3, the DNA is TGTGCCAGCAGCCCGAGACTAGCGGAGAGATACGAGCAGTACTTC. Translation: CASSPRLAERYEQYF.